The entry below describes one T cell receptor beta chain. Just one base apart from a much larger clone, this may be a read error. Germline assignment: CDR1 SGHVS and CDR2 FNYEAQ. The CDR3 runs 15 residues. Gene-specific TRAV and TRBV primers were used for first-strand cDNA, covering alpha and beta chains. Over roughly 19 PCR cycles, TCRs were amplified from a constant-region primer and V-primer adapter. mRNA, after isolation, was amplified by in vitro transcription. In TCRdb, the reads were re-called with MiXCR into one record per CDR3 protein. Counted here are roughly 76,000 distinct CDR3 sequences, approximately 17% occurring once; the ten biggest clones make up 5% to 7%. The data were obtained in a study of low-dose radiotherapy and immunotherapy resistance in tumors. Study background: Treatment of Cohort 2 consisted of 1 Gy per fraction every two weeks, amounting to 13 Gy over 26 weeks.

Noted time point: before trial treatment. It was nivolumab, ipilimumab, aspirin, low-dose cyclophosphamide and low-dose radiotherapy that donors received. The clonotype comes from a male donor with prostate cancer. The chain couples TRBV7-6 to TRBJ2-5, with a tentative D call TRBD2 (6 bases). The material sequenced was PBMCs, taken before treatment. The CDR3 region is CASSQRLGQQETQDF. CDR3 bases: TGTGCTAGCAGCCAACGACTAGGCCAACAAGAGACCCAGGACTTC.